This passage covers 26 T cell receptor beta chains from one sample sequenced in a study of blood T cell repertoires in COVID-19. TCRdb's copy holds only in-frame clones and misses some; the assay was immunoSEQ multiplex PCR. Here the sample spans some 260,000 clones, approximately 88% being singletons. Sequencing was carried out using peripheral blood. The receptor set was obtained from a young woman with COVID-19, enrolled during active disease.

The CDR3 DNA follows: TGTGCCAGCTCAGACCGGGGGGGGCCCTACAATGAGCAGTTCTTC. It yields the protein CASSDRGGPYNEQFF. This rearrangement joins TRBV18 to TRBJ2-1, with 8 bases fitting TRBD2. Germline V CDR1 and CDR2: KGHSH, LQKENI. The CDR3 totals 15 residues. Germline trimming cut 5 bases from V and 2 bases from J; bases unmatched to any gene: 5. Supplemented by reference TRBV18 and TRBJ2-1, the full variable domain reads NAGVMQNPRHLVRRRGQEARLRCSPMKGHSHVYWYRQLPEEGLKFMVYLQKENIIDESGMPKERFSAEFPKEGPSILRIQQVVRGDSAAYFCASSDRGGPYNEQFFGPGTRLTVL.

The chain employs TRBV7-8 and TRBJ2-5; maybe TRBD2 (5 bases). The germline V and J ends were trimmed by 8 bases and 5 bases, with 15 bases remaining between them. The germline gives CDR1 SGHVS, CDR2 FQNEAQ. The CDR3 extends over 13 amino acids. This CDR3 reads CASLGVARETQYF. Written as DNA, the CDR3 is TGTGCCAGCCTTGGCGTAGCGAGGGAGACCCAGTACTTC.

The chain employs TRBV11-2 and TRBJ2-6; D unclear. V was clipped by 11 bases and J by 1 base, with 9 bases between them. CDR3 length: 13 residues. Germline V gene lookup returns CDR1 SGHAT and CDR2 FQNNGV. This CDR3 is CASSPSGANVLTF. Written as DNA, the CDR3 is TGTGCCTCCTCCCCTTCTGGGGCCAACGTCCTGACTTTC.

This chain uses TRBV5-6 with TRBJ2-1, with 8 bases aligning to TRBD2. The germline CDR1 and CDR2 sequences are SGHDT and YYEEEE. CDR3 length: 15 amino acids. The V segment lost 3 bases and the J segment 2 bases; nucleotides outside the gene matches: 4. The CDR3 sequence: CASSSLAGPYNEQFF. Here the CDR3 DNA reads TGTGCCAGCAGCTCCCTAGCGGGCCCCTACAATGAGCAGTTCTTC. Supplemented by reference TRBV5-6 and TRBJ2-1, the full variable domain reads DAGVTQSPTHLIKTRGQQVTLRCSPKSGHDTVSWYQQALGQGPQFIFQYYEEEERQRGNFPDRFSGHQFPNYSSELNVNALLLGDSALYLCASSSLAGPYNEQFFGPGTRLTVL.

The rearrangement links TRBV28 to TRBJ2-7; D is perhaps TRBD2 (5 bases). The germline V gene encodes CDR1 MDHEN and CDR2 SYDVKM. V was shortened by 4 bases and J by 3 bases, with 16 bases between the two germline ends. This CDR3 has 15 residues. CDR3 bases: TGTGCCAGCAGTTCGCTAAGGGCAGGAGGCTACGAGCAGTACTTC. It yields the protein CASSSLRAGGYEQYF.

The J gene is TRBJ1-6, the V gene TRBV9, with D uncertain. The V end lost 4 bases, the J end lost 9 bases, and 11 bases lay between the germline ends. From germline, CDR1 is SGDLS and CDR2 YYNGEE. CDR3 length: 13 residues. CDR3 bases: TGTGCCAGCAGCAGGACTTGGGGTTCACCCCTCCACTTT. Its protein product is CASSRTWGSPLHF.

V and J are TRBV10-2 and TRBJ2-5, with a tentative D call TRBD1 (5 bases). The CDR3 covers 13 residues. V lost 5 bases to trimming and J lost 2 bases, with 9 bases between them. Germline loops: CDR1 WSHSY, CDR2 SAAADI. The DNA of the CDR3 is TGCGCCAGCAGTCTTCAGGGACAAGAGACCCAGTACTTC. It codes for CASSLQGQETQYF.

The CDR3 bases are TGTGCCAGCGGAGATGGGGGGGAGGACTATGGCTACACCTTC. This sequence encodes CASGDGGEDYGYTF. The rearrangement joins TRBV3-1 (or the pseudogene TRBV3-2) to TRBJ1-2; D is possibly TRBD1 (5 bases). The germline V and J ends were trimmed by 8 bases and 3 bases, with 16 bases remaining between them. The CDR3 length is 14 residues. CDR1 is LGHDT, CDR2 YNNKEL, per germline (reference sequence).

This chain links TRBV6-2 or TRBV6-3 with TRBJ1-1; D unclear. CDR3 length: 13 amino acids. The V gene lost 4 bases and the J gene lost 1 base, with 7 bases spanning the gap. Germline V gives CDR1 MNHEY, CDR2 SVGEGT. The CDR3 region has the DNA TGTGCCAGCAGTTTACGGGAGAACACTGAAGCTTTCTTT. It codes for CASSLRENTEAFF.

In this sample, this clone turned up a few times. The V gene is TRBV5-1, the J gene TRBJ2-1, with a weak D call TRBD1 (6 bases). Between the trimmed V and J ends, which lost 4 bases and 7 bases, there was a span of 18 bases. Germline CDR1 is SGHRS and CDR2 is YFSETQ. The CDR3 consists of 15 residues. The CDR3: CASSISPGTGNEQFF. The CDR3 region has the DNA TGCGCCAGCAGCATCTCGCCGGGAACAGGGAATGAGCAGTTCTTC.

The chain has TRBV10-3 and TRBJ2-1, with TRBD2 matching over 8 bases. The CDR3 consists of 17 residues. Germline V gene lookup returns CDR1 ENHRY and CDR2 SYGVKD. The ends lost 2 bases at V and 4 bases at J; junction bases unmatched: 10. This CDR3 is CAISEPGLGGHYNEQFF. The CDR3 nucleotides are TGTGCCATCAGTGAGCCGGGACTAGGGGGGCATTACAATGAGCAGTTCTTC.

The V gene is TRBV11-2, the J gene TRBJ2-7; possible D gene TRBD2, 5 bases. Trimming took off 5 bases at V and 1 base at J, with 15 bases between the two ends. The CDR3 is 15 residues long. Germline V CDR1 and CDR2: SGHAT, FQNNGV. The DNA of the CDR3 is TGTGCCAGCAGCCCTTCGACGAGGACTTCCTACGAGCAGTACTTC. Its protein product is CASSPSTRTSYEQYF.

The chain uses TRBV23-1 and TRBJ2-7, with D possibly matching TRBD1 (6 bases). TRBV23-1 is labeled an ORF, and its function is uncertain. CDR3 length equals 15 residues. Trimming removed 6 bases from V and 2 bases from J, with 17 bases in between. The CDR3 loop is CASSAQGRQTYEQYV. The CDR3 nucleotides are TGCGCCAGCAGCGCACAGGGAAGACAGACCTACGAGCAGTACGTC.

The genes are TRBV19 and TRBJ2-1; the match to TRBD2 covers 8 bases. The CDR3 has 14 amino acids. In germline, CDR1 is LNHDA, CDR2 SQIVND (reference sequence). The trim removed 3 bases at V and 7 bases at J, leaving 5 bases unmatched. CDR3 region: CASSMVGGGNEQFF. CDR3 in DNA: TGTGCCAGTAGTATGGTCGGGGGGGGGAATGAGCAGTTCTTC.

For the CDR3, the DNA is TGTGCCAGCAGCCCCGCCTTCGCGGGGGGACGGTATGAGCAGTTCTTC. This translates into CASSPAFAGGRYEQFF. V is TRBV7-2 and J is TRBJ2-1, with 8 positions matching TRBD2. The CDR3 totals 16 residues. Trimming at V came to 5 bases and at J to 8 bases, leaving 14 bases not matched to a gene. Looked up from germline, CDR1 is SGHTA and CDR2 is FQGNSA.

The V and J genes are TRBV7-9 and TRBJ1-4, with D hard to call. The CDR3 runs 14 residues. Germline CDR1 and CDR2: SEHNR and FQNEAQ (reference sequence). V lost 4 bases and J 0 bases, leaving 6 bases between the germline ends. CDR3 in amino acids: CASSSRATNEKLFF. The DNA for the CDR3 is TGTGCCAGCAGCTCCCGGGCAACTAATGAAAAACTGTTTTTT. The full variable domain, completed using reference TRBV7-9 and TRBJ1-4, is DTGVSQNPRHKITKRGQNVTFRCDPISEHNRLYWYRQTLGQGPEFLTYFQNEAQLEKSRLLSDRFSAERPKGSFSTLEIQRTEQGDSAMYLCASSSRATNEKLFFGSGTQLSVL.

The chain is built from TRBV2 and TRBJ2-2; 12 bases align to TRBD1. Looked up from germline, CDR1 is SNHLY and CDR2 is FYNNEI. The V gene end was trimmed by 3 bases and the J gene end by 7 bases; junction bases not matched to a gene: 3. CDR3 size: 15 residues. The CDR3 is CASSEGTGGIGELFF. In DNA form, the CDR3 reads TGTGCCAGCAGTGAGGGGACAGGGGGCATCGGGGAGCTGTTTTTT.

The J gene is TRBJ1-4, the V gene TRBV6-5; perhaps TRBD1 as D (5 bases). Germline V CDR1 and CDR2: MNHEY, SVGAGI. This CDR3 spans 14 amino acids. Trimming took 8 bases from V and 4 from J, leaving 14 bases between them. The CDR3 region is CASGAGNNNEKLFF. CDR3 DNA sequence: TGTGCCAGCGGGGCTGGGAACAATAATGAAAAACTGTTTTTT.

The CDR3 DNA reads TGCACCAGCAGCCAAGGGACAGGGATAACCTACGAGCAGTACGTC. Protein sequence: CTSSQGTGITYEQYV. The genes are TRBV1 and TRBJ2-7; the D segment call TRBD1 is taken from the table without a DNA check. TRBV1 constitutes a pseudogene. CDR3 size: 15 residues.

The CDR3 DNA sequence: TGTGCCAGCAGCGCCCTCGGGGGGCAGGACACCATATATTTT. Amino acids: CASSALGGQDTIYF. The chain links TRBV14 to TRBJ1-3, with D perhaps matching TRBD1 (6 bases). In germline, CDR1 is SGHDN, CDR2 FVKESK. Trimming took off 5 bases at V and 8 bases at J, with 16 bases between the two ends. The CDR3 is 14 residues long.

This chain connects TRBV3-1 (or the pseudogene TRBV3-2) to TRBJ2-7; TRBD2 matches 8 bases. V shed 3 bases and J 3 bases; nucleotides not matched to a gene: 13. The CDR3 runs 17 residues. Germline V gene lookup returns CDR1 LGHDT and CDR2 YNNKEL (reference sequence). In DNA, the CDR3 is TGTGCCAGCAGCCAGACAATCGACGGGGGGGAACACTACGAGCAGTACTTC. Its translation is CASSQTIDGGEHYEQYF.

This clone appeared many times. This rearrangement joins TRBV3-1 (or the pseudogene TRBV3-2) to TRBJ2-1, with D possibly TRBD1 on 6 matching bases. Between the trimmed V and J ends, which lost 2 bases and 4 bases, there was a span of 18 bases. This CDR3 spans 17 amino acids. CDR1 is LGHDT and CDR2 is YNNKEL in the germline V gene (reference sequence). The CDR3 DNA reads TGTGCCAGCAGCCAACTACCTGGACAGTCTGAATACAATGAGCAGTTCTTC. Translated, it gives CASSQLPGQSEYNEQFF.

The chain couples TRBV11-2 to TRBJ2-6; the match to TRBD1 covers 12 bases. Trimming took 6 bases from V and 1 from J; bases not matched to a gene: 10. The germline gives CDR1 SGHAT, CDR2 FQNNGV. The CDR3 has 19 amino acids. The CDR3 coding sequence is TGTGCCAGCAGACGGGGACAGGGGGCGTTAAGATCTGGGGCCAACGTCCTGACTTTC. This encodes CASRRGQGALRSGANVLTF.

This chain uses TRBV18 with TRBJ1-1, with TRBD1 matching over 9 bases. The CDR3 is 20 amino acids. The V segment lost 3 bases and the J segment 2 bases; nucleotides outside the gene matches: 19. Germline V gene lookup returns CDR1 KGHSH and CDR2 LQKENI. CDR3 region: CASSPDRGFAHQELNTEAFF. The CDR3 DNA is TGTGCCAGCTCACCGGACAGGGGTTTTGCACACCAAGAATTAAACACTGAAGCTTTCTTT.

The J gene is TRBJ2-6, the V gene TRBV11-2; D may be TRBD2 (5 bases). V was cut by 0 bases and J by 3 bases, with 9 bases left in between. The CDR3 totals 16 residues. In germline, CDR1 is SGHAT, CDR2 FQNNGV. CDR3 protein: CASSLDTGVGANVLTF. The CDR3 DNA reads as TGTGCCAGCAGCTTAGATACCGGGGTTGGGGCCAACGTCCTGACTTTC.

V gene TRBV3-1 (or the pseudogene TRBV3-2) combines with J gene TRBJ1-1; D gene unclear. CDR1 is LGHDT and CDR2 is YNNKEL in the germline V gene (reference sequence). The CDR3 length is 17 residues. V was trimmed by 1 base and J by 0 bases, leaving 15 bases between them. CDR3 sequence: CASSQASVNFMNTEAFF. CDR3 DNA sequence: TGTGCCAGCAGCCAAGCCTCCGTAAACTTCATGAACACTGAAGCTTTCTTT.